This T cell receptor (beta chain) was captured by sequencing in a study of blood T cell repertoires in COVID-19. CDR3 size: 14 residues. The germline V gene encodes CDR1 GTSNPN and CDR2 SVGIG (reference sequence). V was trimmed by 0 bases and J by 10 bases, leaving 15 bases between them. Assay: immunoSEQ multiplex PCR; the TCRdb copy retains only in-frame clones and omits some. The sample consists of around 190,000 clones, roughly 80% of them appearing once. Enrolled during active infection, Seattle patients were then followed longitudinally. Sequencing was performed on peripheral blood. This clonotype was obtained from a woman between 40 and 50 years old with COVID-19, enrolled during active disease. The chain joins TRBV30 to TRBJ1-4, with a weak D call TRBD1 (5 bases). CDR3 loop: CAWSVSRVGGKLFF. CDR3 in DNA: TGTGCCTGGAGTGTGTCCAGGGTGGGAGGAAAACTGTTTTTT. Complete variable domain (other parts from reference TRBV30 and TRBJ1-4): SQTIHQWPATLVQPVGSPLSLECTVEGTSNPNLYWYRQAAGRGLQLLFYSVGIGQISSEVPQNLSASRPQDRQFILSSKKLLLSDSGFYLCAWSVSRVGGKLFFGSGTQLSVL.